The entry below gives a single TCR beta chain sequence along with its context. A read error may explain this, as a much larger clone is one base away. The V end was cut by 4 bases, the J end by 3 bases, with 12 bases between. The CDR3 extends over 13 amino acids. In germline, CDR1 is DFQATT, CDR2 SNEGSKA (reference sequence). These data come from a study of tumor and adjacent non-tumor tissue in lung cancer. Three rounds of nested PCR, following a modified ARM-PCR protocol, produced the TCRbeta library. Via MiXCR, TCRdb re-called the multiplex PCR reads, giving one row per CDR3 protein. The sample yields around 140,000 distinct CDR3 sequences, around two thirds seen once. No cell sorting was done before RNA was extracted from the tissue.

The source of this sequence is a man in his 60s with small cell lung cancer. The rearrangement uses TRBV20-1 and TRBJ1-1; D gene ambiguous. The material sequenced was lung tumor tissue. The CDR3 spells CSAMFRDDTEAFF. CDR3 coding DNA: TGCAGTGCTATGTTTCGGGATGACACTGAAGCTTTCTTT.